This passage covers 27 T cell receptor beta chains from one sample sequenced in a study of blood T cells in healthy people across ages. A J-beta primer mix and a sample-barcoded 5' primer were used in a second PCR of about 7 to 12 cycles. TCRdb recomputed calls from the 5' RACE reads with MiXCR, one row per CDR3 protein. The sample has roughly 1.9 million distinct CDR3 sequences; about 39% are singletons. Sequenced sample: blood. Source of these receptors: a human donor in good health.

The CDR3 DNA sequence: TGTGCCAGCAGCAGTCCCCTGGGGGTGGGGGAGCAGTACTTC. Translating it yields CASSSPLGVGEQYF. The rearrangement uses TRBV9 and TRBJ2-4; either TRBD1 or TRBD2 may fit D (5 bases each). CDR1 is SGDLS and CDR2 is YYNGEE in the germline V gene. The CDR3 loop spans 14 amino acids. V lost 4 bases, J lost 13 bases, and 21 bases lay in between. The complete variable domain, with remaining parts taken from reference TRBV9 and TRBJ2-4, reads DSGVTQTPKHLITATGQRVTLRCSPRSGDLSVYWYQQSLDQGLQFLIQYYNGEERAKGNILERFSAQQFPDLHSELNLSSLELGDSALYFCASSSPLGVGEQYFGAGTRLSVL.

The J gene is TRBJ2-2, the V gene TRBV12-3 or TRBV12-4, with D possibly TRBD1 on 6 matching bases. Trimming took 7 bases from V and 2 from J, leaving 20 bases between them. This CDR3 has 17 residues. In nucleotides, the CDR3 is TGTGCCAGCACCCTCGTTCCGGGGACACTAAACACCGGGGAGCTGTTTTTT. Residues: CASTLVPGTLNTGELFF.

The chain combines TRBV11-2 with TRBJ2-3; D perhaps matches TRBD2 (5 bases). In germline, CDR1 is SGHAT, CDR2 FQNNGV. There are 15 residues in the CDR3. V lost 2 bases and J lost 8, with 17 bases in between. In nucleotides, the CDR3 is TGTGCCAGCAGCTTACGGGGTAGCTCCCTGAGTACGCAGTATTTT. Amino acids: CASSLRGSSLSTQYF.

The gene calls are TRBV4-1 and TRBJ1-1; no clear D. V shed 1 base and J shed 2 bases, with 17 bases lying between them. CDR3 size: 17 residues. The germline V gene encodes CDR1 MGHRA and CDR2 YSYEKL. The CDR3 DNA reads TGCGCCAGCAGCCAAGGAAGGCGGCTAATAATCAACACTGAAGCTTTCTTT. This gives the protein CASSQGRRLIINTEAFF.

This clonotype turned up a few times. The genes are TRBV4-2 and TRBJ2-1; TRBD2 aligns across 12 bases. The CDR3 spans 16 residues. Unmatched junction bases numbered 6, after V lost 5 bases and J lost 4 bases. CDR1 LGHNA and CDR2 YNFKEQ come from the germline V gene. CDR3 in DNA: TGTGCCAGCAGCACCCGGACTAGCGGGGCTTACAATGAGCAGTTCTTC. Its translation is CASSTRTSGAYNEQFF.

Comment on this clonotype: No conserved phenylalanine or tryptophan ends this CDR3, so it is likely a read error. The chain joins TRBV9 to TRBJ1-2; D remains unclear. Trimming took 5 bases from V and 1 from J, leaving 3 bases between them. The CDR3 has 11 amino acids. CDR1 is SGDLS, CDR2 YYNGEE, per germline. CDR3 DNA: TGTGCCAGCAGGGGTAACTATGGCTACACCTGC. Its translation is CASRGNYGYTC.

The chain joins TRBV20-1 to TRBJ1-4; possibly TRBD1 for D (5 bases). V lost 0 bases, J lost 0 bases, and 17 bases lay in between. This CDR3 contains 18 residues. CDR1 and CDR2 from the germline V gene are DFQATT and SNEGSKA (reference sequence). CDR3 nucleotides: TGCAGTGCTAGAGACGCCCGACAGAGAACGGCAACTAATGAAAAACTGTTTTTT. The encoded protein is CSARDARQRTATNEKLFF.

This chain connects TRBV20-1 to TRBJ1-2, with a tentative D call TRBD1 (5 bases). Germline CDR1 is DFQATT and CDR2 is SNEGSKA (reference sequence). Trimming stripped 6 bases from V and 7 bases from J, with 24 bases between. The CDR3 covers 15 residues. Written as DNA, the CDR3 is TGCAGTGCCTCGCCGGTCGGGGGTCGGATGGTTGGCTACACCTTC. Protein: CSASPVGGRMVGYTF.

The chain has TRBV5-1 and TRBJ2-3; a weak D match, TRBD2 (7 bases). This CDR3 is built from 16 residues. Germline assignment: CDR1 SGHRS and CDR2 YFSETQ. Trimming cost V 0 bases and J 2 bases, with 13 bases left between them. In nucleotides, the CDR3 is TGCGCCAGCAGCTTGGCTGAGGGGGGGGACACAGATACGCAGTATTTT. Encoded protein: CASSLAEGGDTDTQYF.

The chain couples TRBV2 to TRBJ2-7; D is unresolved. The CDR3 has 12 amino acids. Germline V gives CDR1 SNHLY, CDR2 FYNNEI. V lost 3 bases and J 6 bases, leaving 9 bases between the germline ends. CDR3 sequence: CASSDTLVEQYF. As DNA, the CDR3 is TGTGCCAGCAGTGATACGCTTGTCGAGCAGTACTTC.

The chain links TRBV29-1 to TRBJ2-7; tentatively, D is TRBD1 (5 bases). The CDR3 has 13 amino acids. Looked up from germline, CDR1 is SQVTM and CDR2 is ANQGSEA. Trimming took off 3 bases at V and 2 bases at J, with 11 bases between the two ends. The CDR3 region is CSVDRGQAYEQYF. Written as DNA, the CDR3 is TGCAGCGTTGATCGCGGACAAGCCTACGAGCAGTACTTC.

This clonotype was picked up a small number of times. This chain's CDR3 is CSARIVAGATDTQYF. The DNA for the CDR3 is TGCAGTGCTAGGATTGTAGCGGGGGCCACAGATACGCAGTATTTT. V and J are TRBV20-1 and TRBJ2-3; 9 nucleotides match TRBD2. The V gene's germline CDR1 is DFQATT and CDR2 SNEGSKA (reference sequence). V shed 3 bases and J 2 bases; nucleotides not matched to a gene: 6. This CDR3 spans 15 amino acids.

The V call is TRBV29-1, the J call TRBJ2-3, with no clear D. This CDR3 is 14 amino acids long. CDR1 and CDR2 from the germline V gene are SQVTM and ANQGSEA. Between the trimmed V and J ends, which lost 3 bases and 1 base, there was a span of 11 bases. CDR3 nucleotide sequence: TGCAGCGTTGACGGCGTTGGGGGCACAGATACGCAGTATTTT. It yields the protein CSVDGVGGTDTQYF.

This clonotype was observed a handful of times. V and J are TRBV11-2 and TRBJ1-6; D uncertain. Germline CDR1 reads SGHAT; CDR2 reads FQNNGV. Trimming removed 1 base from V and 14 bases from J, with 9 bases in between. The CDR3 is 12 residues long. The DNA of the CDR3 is TGTGCCAGCAGCTTAGCCTCGTTGTCCCTCCACTTT. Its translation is CASSLASLSLHF.

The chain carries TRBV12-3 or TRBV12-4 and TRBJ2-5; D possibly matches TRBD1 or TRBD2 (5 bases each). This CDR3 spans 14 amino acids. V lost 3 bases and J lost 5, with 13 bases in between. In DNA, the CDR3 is TGTGCCAGCAGTTTGAGTTTGGGACGGGAGACCCAGTACTTC. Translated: CASSLSLGRETQYF.

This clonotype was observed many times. In nucleotides, the CDR3 is TGTGCCAGCAGCTCGGCGGGGGCGTATGGCTACACCTTC. It yields the protein CASSSAGAYGYTF. The genes are TRBV7-9 and TRBJ1-2; tentatively, D is TRBD1 (6 bases). The CDR3 consists of 13 residues. The V gene's germline CDR1 is SEHNR and CDR2 FQNEAQ (reference sequence). V lost 4 bases and J lost 5, with 11 bases in between.

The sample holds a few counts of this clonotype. CDR3 nucleotide sequence: TGTGCCAGCAGCACCCCACAGGGGGCGAATGAGCAGTTCTTC. Translating it yields CASSTPQGANEQFF. The chain carries TRBV7-2 and TRBJ2-1; 9 bases are a match to TRBD1. V lost 5 bases, J lost 7 bases, and 6 bases stayed unmatched. CDR3 length: 14 residues. Germline V lookup: CDR1 SGHTA, CDR2 FQGNSA.

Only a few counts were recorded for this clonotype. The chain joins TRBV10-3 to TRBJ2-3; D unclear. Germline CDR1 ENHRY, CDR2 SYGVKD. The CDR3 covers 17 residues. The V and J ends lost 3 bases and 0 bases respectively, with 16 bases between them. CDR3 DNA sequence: TGTGCCATCAGTGATATAGAAGGTCCGCTGAGCACAGATACGCAGTATTTT. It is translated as CAISDIEGPLSTDTQYF.

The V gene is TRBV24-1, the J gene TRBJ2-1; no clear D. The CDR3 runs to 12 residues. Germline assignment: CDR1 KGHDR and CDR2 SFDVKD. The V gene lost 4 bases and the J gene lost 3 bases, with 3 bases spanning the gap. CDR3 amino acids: CATSENYNEQFF. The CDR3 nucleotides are TGTGCCACCAGTGAAAACTACAATGAGCAGTTCTTC.

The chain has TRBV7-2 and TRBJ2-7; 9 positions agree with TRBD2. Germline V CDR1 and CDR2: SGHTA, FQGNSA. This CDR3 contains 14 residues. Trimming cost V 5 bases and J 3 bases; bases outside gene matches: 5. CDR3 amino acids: CASSTGTSNYEQYF. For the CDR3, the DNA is TGTGCCAGCAGCACAGGGACTAGCAACTACGAGCAGTACTTC. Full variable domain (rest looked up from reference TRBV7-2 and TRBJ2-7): GAGVSQSPSNKVTEKGKDVELRCDPISGHTALYWYRQSLGQGLEFLIYFQGNSAPDKSGLPSDRFSAERTGGSVSTLTIQRTQQEDSAVYLCASSTGTSNYEQYFGPGTRLTVT.

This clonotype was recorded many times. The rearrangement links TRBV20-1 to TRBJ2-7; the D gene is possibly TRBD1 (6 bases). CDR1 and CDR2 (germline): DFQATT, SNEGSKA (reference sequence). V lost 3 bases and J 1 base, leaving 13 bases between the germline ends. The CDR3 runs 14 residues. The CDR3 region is CSARGQGISYEQYF. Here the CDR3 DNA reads TGCAGTGCTAGGGGGCAGGGGATTTCCTACGAGCAGTACTTC.

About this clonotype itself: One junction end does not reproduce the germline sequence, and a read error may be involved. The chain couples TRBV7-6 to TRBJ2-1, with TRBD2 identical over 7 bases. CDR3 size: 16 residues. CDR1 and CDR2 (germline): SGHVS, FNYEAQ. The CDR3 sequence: CASSPSLARSYNEQFF. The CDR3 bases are TGTGCTAGCAGCCCATCACTAGCGCGGTCCTACAATGAGCAGTTCTTC.

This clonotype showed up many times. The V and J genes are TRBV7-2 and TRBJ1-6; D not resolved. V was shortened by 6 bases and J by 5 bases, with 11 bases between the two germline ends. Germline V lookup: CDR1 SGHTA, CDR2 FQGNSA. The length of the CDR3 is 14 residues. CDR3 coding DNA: TGTGCCAGCAGTTTGCGCGGGGATAATTCACCCCTCCACTTT. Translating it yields CASSLRGDNSPLHF.

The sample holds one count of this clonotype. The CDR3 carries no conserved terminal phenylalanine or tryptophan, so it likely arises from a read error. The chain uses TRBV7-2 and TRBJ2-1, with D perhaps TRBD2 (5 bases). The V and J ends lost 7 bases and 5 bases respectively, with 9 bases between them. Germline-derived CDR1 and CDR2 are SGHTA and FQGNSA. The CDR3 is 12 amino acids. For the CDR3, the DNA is TGTGCCAGCAAGAGGGCCAACAATGAGCAGTTCTGC. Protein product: CASKRANNEQFC.

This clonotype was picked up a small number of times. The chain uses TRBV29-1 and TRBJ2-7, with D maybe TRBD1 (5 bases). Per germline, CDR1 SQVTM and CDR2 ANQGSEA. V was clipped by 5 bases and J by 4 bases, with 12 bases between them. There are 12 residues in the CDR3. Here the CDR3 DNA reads TGCAGCGTTACCCTCAGGGCTTACGAGCAGTACTTC. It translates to CSVTLRAYEQYF.

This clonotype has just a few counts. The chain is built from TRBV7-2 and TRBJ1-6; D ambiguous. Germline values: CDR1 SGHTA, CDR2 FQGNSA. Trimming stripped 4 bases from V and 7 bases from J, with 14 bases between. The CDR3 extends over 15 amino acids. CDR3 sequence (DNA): TGTGCCAGCAGCTCCCGGGCTGGAGGAAATTCACCCCTCCACTTT. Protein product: CASSSRAGGNSPLHF.

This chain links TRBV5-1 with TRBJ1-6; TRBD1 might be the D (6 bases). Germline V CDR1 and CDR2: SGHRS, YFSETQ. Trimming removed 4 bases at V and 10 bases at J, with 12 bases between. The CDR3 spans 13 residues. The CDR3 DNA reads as TGCGCCAGCAGCGAGATAGGGGGATCACCCCTCCACTTT. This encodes CASSEIGGSPLHF.